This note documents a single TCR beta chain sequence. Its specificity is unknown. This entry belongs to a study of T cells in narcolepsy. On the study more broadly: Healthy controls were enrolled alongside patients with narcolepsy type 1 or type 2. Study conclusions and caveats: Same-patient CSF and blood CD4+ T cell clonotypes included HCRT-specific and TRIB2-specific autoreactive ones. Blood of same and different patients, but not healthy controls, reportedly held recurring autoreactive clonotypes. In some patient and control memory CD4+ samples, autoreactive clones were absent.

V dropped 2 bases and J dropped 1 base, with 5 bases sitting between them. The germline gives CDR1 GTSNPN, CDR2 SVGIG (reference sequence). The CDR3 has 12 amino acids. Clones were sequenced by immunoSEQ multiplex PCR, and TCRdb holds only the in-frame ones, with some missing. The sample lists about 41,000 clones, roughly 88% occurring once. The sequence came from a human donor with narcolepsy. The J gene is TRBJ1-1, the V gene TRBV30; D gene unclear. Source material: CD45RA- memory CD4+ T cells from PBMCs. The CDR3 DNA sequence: TGTGCCTGGAGTAACTCGAACACTGAAGCTTTCTTT. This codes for CAWSNSNTEAFF.